These 14 T cell receptor beta chains were sequenced from one sample in a study of metastatic and nonmetastatic thyroid tumors. Patients had received no treatment of any kind before thyroid surgery. MiXCR re-clonotyped the PCR reads for TCRdb. The table records 26,000 or so clones, approximately 16% of them present only once. The sample taken for sequencing was blood. These receptors were obtained from a female donor with papillary thyroid cancer or a benign thyroid nodule (not recorded which). Some clones in this sample may be carry-over from other donors' samples.

This clone was found many times. The chain combines TRBV10-3 with TRBJ2-5; TRBD2 agrees at 11 bases. Germline assignment: CDR1 ENHRY and CDR2 SYGVKD. With 3 bases clipped from V and 4 bases from J, the junction kept 7 bases outside the gene matches. There are 16 residues in the CDR3. The chain's CDR3 is CAISDLLAGVGETQYF. The CDR3 region has the DNA TGTGCCATCAGTGACCTACTAGCGGGAGTAGGAGAGACCCAGTACTTC.

This clone has ten or more counts. The V gene is TRBV24-1, the J gene TRBJ2-2; D possibly corresponds to TRBD2 (6 bases). The CDR3 is made up of 16 amino acids. Trimming took 2 bases from V and 0 from J, leaving 9 bases between them. Germline CDR1 and CDR2: KGHDR and SFDVKD. This chain's CDR3 is CATSDWEVANTGELFF. In nucleotides, the CDR3 is TGTGCCACCAGTGATTGGGAGGTCGCGAACACCGGGGAGCTGTTTTTT.

This clone was observed at least ten times. The genes are TRBV29-1 and TRBJ2-5; the D gene is possibly TRBD2 (6 bases). There are 14 residues in the CDR3. Germline-derived CDR1 and CDR2 are SQVTM and ANQGSEA. V was cut by 0 bases and J by 9 bases, with 17 bases left in between. The CDR3 reads CSVEDPDGGWAQYF. DNA of the CDR3: TGCAGCGTTGAAGATCCGGACGGGGGTTGGGCCCAGTACTTC.

This clone was observed many times. The chain recombines TRBV5-6 with TRBJ2-3; 9 nucleotides line up with TRBD1. Germline V CDR1 and CDR2: SGHDT, YYEEEE. The CDR3 is 16 amino acids. The V gene end was trimmed by 3 bases and the J gene end by 2 bases; junction bases not matched to a gene: 7. DNA of the CDR3: TGTGCCAGCAGCTACCAAACAGGGGGCCTCACAGATACGCAGTATTTT. Its protein is CASSYQTGGLTDTQYF. Full variable domain (outside the CDR3, taken from reference TRBV5-6 and TRBJ2-3): DAGVTQSPTHLIKTRGQQVTLRCSPKSGHDTVSWYQQALGQGPQFIFQYYEEEERQRGNFPDRFSGHQFPNYSSELNVNALLLGDSALYLCASSYQTGGLTDTQYFGPGTRLTVL.

This chain connects TRBV6-2 or TRBV6-3 to TRBJ1-5, with D possibly TRBD1 on 5 matching bases. This CDR3 region has 15 residues. V was pared by 5 bases and J by 8 bases, with 19 bases between. Germline CDR1 MNHEY, CDR2 SVGEGT. The CDR3 here is CASSRGGAVGKPQHF. Here the CDR3 DNA reads TGTGCCAGCAGTAGGGGAGGGGCCGTCGGGAAGCCCCAGCATTTT.

This chain uses TRBV20-1 with TRBJ2-7; D unclear. This CDR3 region has 13 residues. V lost 6 bases and J lost 7, with 19 bases in between. CDR1 is DFQATT and CDR2 is SNEGSKA in the germline V gene (reference sequence). The CDR3 reads CSASRYGLREQYF. The CDR3 nucleotides read TGCAGTGCGAGCCGGTATGGTCTCAGAGAGCAGTACTTC.

This clone occurred many times. The V and J genes are TRBV24-1 and TRBJ2-1; D is perhaps TRBD1 (6 bases). V lost 5 bases to trimming and J lost 7 bases, with 14 bases between them. This CDR3 comprises 14 residues. The germline V gene has CDR1 KGHDR and CDR2 SFDVKD. Here the CDR3 DNA reads TGTGCCACCAGTGGTTCCGGACAGCTTAATGAGCAGTTCTTC. Protein: CATSGSGQLNEQFF.

The chain carries TRBV6-5 and TRBJ2-7, with D perhaps given as TRBD1 or TRBD2 (6 bases each). Germline V gene lookup returns CDR1 MNHEY and CDR2 SVGAGI. This CDR3 has 15 amino acids. Trimming cost V 0 bases and J 6 bases, with 15 bases left between them. CDR3 loop: CASSYSSPRGGEQYF. DNA of the CDR3: TGTGCCAGCAGTTACTCGTCCCCCAGGGGAGGCGAGCAGTACTTC.

In its sample, this clone ranks as medium-sized. The chain recombines TRBV30 with TRBJ2-7, with D perhaps TRBD1 or TRBD2 (5 bases each). V lost 0 bases and J lost 0, with 6 bases in between. The CDR3 totals 13 residues. Germline-derived CDR1 and CDR2 are GTSNPN and SVGIG (reference sequence). CDR3 nucleotide sequence: TGTGCCTGGAGTGTGGGACCCTCCTACGAGCAGTACTTC. It specifies CAWSVGPSYEQYF.

This clone was found a few times. This sequence joins TRBV24-1 and TRBJ1-5, with a possible D match to TRBD1 (5 bases). V was cut by 3 bases and J by 7 bases, with 12 bases left in between. The CDR3 covers 14 residues. Germline V gene data show CDR1 as KGHDR and CDR2 as SFDVKD. CDR3 region: CATSDGSGSQPQHF. The CDR3 DNA is TGTGCCACCAGTGATGGCTCAGGGTCCCAGCCCCAGCATTTT.

The table lists this clone with many counts. The V gene is TRBV24-1, the J gene TRBJ2-5; 16 bases agree with TRBD2. This CDR3 region has 19 residues. Per germline, CDR1 KGHDR and CDR2 SFDVKD. Trimming cost V 1 base and J 5 bases; bases outside gene matches: 9. CDR3 nucleotide sequence: TGTGCCACCAGTGATTTACCGGGACTAGCGGGAGGGGGTGGTGAGACCCAGTACTTC. This encodes CATSDLPGLAGGGGETQYF.

This clone has a count of ten or more. This chain connects TRBV4-1 to TRBJ2-5; 7 nucleotides agree with TRBD2. Germline V gene lookup returns CDR1 MGHRA and CDR2 YSYEKL. V was clipped by 4 bases and J by 4 bases; unmatched bases: 9. The CDR3 consists of 15 residues. The CDR3 DNA is TGCGCCAGCAGCCTCCGAGGTAGGGAGGGAGAGACCCAGTACTTC. Its translation is CASSLRGREGETQYF.

V usage is TRBV5-6 and J usage is TRBJ2-7; 14 positions match TRBD2. V gave up 3 bases and J gave up 0 bases; unmatched junction bases: 5. The germline V gene has CDR1 SGHDT and CDR2 YYEEEE. The length of the CDR3 is 17 residues. The CDR3 loop reads CASSSGLAGVSSYEQYF. The CDR3 DNA is TGTGCCAGCAGCTCGGGACTAGCGGGGGTTAGCTCCTACGAGCAGTACTTC.

This clone came up many times. J is TRBJ2-7 and V is TRBV10-2; D is ambiguous. Germline CDR1 is WSHSY and CDR2 is SAAADI. The CDR3 extends over 11 amino acids. The V end was cut by 3 bases, the J end by 1 base, with 1 base between. The CDR3 protein is CASSESYEQYF. The CDR3 DNA follows: TGCGCCAGCAGTGAATCCTACGAGCAGTACTTC.